Each of the 3 T cell receptor beta chains below was sequenced from the same sample in a study of blood T cell repertoires in COVID-19. Measured with immunoSEQ multiplex PCR; TCRdb has only the in-frame clones, and not every one. The table has about 180,000 clones, about four fifths seen once. Sequenced input: peripheral blood. The receptors were gathered from a man between 65 and 79 years old with active or convalescent COVID-19.

V and J are TRBV27 and TRBJ2-7, with 8 bases fitting TRBD1. The CDR3 extends over 13 amino acids. Germline values: CDR1 MNHEY, CDR2 SMNVEV (reference sequence). The trim removed 6 bases at V and 6 bases at J, leaving 7 bases unmatched. The CDR3 nucleotides are TGTGCCAGCAGCGACAGGGGCGTAGGCGAGCAGTACTTC. Translation gives CASSDRGVGEQYF.

This chain links TRBV18 with TRBJ1-5; TRBD1 is a possible D gene (6 bases). This CDR3 spans 13 amino acids. V was shortened by 4 bases and J by 4 bases, with 8 bases between the two germline ends. CDR1 is KGHSH, CDR2 LQKENI, per germline. The CDR3: CASSLDSNQPQHF. The DNA for the CDR3 is TGTGCCAGCTCACTGGACAGTAATCAGCCCCAGCATTTT. Variable domain in full (rest from reference TRBV18 and TRBJ1-5): NAGVMQNPRHLVRRRGQEARLRCSPMKGHSHVYWYRQLPEEGLKFMVYLQKENIIDESGMPKERFSAEFPKEGPSILRIQQVVRGDSAAYFCASSLDSNQPQHFGDGTRLSIL.

The chain employs TRBV6-5 and TRBJ1-1, with TRBD1 identical over 8 bases. The V and J ends lost 6 bases and 1 base, in that order; junction bases with no gene match: 7. The CDR3 has 15 residues. Germline V gene data show CDR1 as MNHEY and CDR2 as SVGAGI. In nucleotides, the CDR3 is TGTGCCAGCAGGACTTGGACAGGGACGAACACTGAAGCTTTCTTT. Its protein is CASRTWTGTNTEAFF.